A selection of T cell receptor beta chains follows, all from one sample in a study of cytomegalovirus exposure and HLA in healthy donors. The assay was immunoSEQ multiplex PCR, and TCRdb's table has in-frame clones only and misses some. The data hold approximately 160,000 clones, with over 65% observed a single time. Source material: PBMCs. The source is a woman aged 25 to 39 in good health and CMV-seropositive. CDR3s include the opening cysteine and the closing phenylalanine or tryptophan. The order of the fields is clone size, V gene, J gene, D gene, CDR3 protein, CDR3 DNA. A D gene is named only where the DNA matches it firmly. Clone size appears in some rows only: once, few, many, or a class for an expanded clone.

-,TRBV11-3,TRBJ2-2,-,CASSFPLGELFF,TGTGCCAGCAGCTTCCCCCTCGGGGAGCTGTTTTTT
few,TRBV30,TRBJ1-3,-,CAWSENDPGSGNTIYF,TGTGCCTGGAGTGAAAATGACCCAGGCTCTGGAAACACCATATATTTT
-,TRBV29-1,TRBJ1-1,-,CSVGGRGDTEAFF,TGCAGCGTTGGCGGACGGGGGGACACTGAAGCTTTCTTT
once,TRBV7-9,TRBJ1-3,-,CASSLAEGAGNTIYF,TGTGCCAGCAGCTTAGCGGAGGGTGCTGGAAACACCATATATTTT
-,TRBV9,TRBJ2-3,TRBD2,CASSVRRGSGDTQYF,TGTGCCAGCAGCGTCCGGCGGGGGAGTGGAGATACGCAGTATTTT
-,TRBV6-6,TRBJ2-6,-,CASIRTGANVLTF,TGTGCCAGCATCAGGACTGGGGCCAACGTCCTGACTTTC
-,TRBV29-1,TRBJ1-1,TRBD1,CSVEDREATEAFF,TGCAGCGTTGAGGACAGGGAGGCCACTGAAGCTTTCTTT
once,TRBV7-2,TRBJ1-4,-,CASSLRGRQTNEKLFF,TGTGCCAGCAGCTTAAGGGGTCGACAGACTAATGAAAAACTGTTTTTT
-,TRBV4-3,TRBJ2-3,-,CASSQESQVVHTDTQYF,TGCGCCAGCAGCCAAGAGTCCCAGGTGGTGCACACAGATACGCAGTATTTT
-,TRBV30,TRBJ1-5,TRBD1,CAWVGGQGSQPQHF,TGTGCCTGGGTGGGGGGACAGGGCAGCCAGCCCCAGCATTTT
-,TRBV28,TRBJ2-4,TRBD2,CASSPNGLAGGARDIQYF,TGTGCCAGCAGTCCTAATGGACTAGCGGGAGGGGCAAGGGACATTCAGTACTTC
-,TRBV18,TRBJ2-5,TRBD1,CASSPRDRGIETQYF,TGTGCCAGCTCACCACGCGACAGGGGTATAGAGACCCAGTACTTC
-,TRBV19,TRBJ2-5,TRBD1,CATSGTAQETQYF,TGTGCCACCTCCGGGACAGCCCAAGAGACCCAGTACTTC
-,TRBV4-1,TRBJ2-7,TRBD1,CASSQPGQGYEQYF,TGCGCCAGCAGCCAACCGGGACAGGGCTACGAGCAGTACTTC
few,TRBV6-1,TRBJ1-5,TRBD1,CATNRGLWQPQHF,TGTGCCACTAACAGGGGGCTTTGGCAGCCCCAGCATTTT
-,TRBV5-1,TRBJ2-2,-,CASSLESGYGELFF,TGCGCCAGCAGCTTGGAAAGCGGGTACGGGGAGCTGTTTTTT
few,TRBV11-2,TRBJ2-1,TRBD2,CASSPITSVTPNEQFF,TGTGCCAGCAGCCCGATAACTAGCGTTACCCCCAATGAGCAGTTCTTC
-,TRBV28,TRBJ2-3,-,CASSLSVRDTDTQYF,TGTGCCAGCAGTTTATCCGTGCGGGACACAGATACGCAGTATTTT
-,TRBV30,TRBJ1-2,-,CAWSRGEGITGYTF,TGTGCCTGGAGCAGGGGAGAGGGGATTACGGGCTACACCTTC
-,TRBV11-2,TRBJ1-2,-,CASSEGQNYGYTF,TGTGCCAGCAGCGAGGGACAAAACTATGGCTACACCTTC
-,TRBV14,TRBJ2-7,-,CASSATHPVRSSYEQYF,TGTGCCAGCAGCGCGACCCACCCTGTGAGGAGCTCCTACGAGCAGTACTTC
-,TRBV18,TRBJ2-1,TRBD1,CASSSEQGAPNEQFF,TGTGCCAGCTCATCTGAGCAGGGGGCCCCAAATGAGCAGTTCTTC
-,TRBV29-1,TRBJ2-2,-,CSVAGSGDGTGELFF,TGCAGCGTTGCTGGTTCGGGAGATGGGACCGGGGAGCTGTTTTTT
-,TRBV2,TRBJ2-3,-,CASSMEGGSTDTQYF,TGTGCCAGCTCGATGGAGGGAGGCAGCACAGATACGCAGTATTTT
once,TRBV7-6,TRBJ1-5,TRBD1,CASSLTEGTGQYSNQPQHF,TGTGCCAGCAGCTTGACCGAAGGGACAGGACAATATAGCAATCAGCCCCAGCATTTT
-,TRBV6-6,TRBJ1-1,TRBD1,CASTADRVQTEAFF,TGTGCCAGCACCGCCGACAGGGTACAGACTGAAGCTTTCTTT